What follows are 29 T cell receptor beta chains derived from one specimen sequenced in a study of cytomegalovirus exposure and HLA in healthy donors. The PCR employed 60 Vbeta primers together with 13 Jbeta primers. Assay used: immunoSEQ multiplex PCR; TCRdb lists only in-frame clones, some missing. The repertoire has 230,000 or so clones, about nine tenths of them found once; the top ten carry 1.7%. Source material: PBMCs. Every receptor here comes from a girl under 10 years old in good health and CMV-seronegative.

This sequence joins TRBV6-1 and TRBJ2-3; D ambiguous. CDR1 MNHNS and CDR2 SASEGT come from the germline V gene. V dropped 6 bases and J dropped 5 bases, with 21 bases sitting between them. The CDR3 extends over 16 amino acids. CDR3 region: CASRELSRRTGDTQYF. Here the CDR3 DNA reads TGTGCCAGCAGGGAACTGTCCCGCCGCACGGGAGATACGCAGTATTTT.

The V gene is TRBV7-8, the J gene TRBJ1-3, with no clear D. The germline gives CDR1 SGHVS, CDR2 FQNEAQ. Trimming left V 2 bases short and J 4 bases short, with 9 bases between. This CDR3 is 14 amino acids long. The CDR3 loop is CASSLRDLGNTIYF. The CDR3 DNA is TGTGCCAGCAGCTTACGGGATCTCGGAAACACCATATATTTT.

Comment on this clone: The junction differs from germline at one of its ends, possibly a read error. Other DNA sequences in the same sample also yield this CDR3. The rearrangement uses TRBV28 and TRBJ1-4, with TRBD1 matching over 7 bases. CDR3 length: 14 residues. CDR1 is MDHEN, CDR2 SYDVKM, per germline. The CDR3 DNA reads TGTGCCAGCAGTCCAGGACAGGCTAACGAAAAACTGTTTTTT. Its translation is CASSPGQANEKLFF.

The chain carries TRBV13 and TRBJ2-1, with 15 bases identical to TRBD2. The germline gives CDR1 PRHDT, CDR2 FYEKMQ (reference sequence). CDR3 size: 14 residues. The junction had 3 bases not matched to a gene; V was cut back by 5 bases and J by 10 bases. The chain's CDR3 is CASSAGTSGGEQFF. CDR3 DNA: TGTGCCAGCAGCGCCGGGACTAGCGGGGGGGAGCAGTTCTTC.

The chain carries TRBV6-4 and TRBJ2-1; D might be TRBD2 (6 bases). The V end lost 6 bases, the J end lost 7 bases, and 13 bases lay between the germline ends. Looked up from germline, CDR1 is MRHNA and CDR2 is SNTAGT. The CDR3 contains 13 residues. CDR3 bases: TGTGCCAGCAGCACAAACGGAGGGAATGAGCAGTTCTTC. This gives the protein CASSTNGGNEQFF.

The genes are TRBV25-1 and TRBJ1-4; possible D gene TRBD1, 5 bases. Germline V gene sequence: CDR1 MGHDK, CDR2 SYGVNS. Trimming took off 2 bases at V and 4 bases at J, with 11 bases between the two ends. CDR3 length: 15 amino acids. CDR3 nucleotide sequence: TGTGCCAGCAGTGAACGCGCGGGGGTTAATGAAAAACTGTTTTTT. Translating it yields CASSERAGVNEKLFF.

The rearrangement joins TRBV5-1 to TRBJ2-2; TRBD2 matches 11 bases. V shed 0 bases, J shed 0 bases, and the junction held 10 bases outside the gene matches. The CDR3 is 20 residues long. Germline CDR1 and CDR2: SGHRS and YFSETQ. CDR3 protein: CASSLGVASGRNSNTGELFF. DNA of the CDR3: TGCGCCAGCAGCTTGGGGGTGGCTAGCGGGAGGAATTCGAACACCGGGGAGCTGTTTTTT. The variable domain in full, with the rest retrieved from reference TRBV5-1 and TRBJ2-2, is KAGVTQTPRYLIKTRGQQVTLSCSPISGHRSVSWYQQTPGQGLQFLFEYFSETQRNKGNFPGRFSGRQFSNSRSEMNVSTLELGDSALYLCASSLGVASGRNSNTGELFFGEGSRLTVL.

The J gene is TRBJ1-2, the V gene TRBV7-2, with D unclear. The CDR3 extends over 14 amino acids. The V gene lost 0 bases and the J gene lost 3 bases, with 8 bases spanning the gap. From germline, CDR1 is SGHTA and CDR2 FQGNSA. CDR3 loop: CASSLAGLYYGYTF. As DNA, the CDR3 is TGTGCCAGCAGCTTAGCTGGGCTTTACTATGGCTACACCTTC.

This chain joins TRBV7-9 and TRBJ2-1; TRBD2 aligns across 7 bases. Germline values: CDR1 SEHNR, CDR2 FQNEAQ (reference sequence). Trimming cost V 5 bases and J 0 bases; bases outside gene matches: 10. The CDR3 covers 17 residues. The CDR3 DNA reads TGTGCCAGCAGCGCAAGACTGGGAGGGAGCTCCTACAATGAGCAGTTCTTC. It encodes CASSARLGGSSYNEQFF. The variable domain in full, with the rest retrieved from reference TRBV7-9 and TRBJ2-1, is DTGVSQNPRHKITKRGQNVTFRCDPISEHNRLYWYRQTLGQGPEFLTYFQNEAQLEKSRLLSDRFSAERPKGSFSTLEIQRTEQGDSAMYLCASSARLGGSSYNEQFFGPGTRLTVL.

The chain combines TRBV7-9 with TRBJ2-1; the D gene is possibly TRBD2 (5 bases). There are 16 residues in the CDR3. Germline CDR1 reads SEHNR; CDR2 reads FQNEAQ (reference sequence). V gave up 6 bases and J gave up 1 base, with 16 bases separating them. CDR3 coding DNA: TGTGCCAGCAGTTCCTCGCGGGTGCCATCCTACAATGAGCAGTTCTTC. It codes for CASSSSRVPSYNEQFF. The complete variable domain, with remaining parts taken from reference TRBV7-9 and TRBJ2-1, reads DTGVSQNPRHKITKRGQNVTFRCDPISEHNRLYWYRQTLGQGPEFLTYFQNEAQLEKSRLLSDRFSAERPKGSFSTLEIQRTEQGDSAMYLCASSSSRVPSYNEQFFGPGTRLTVL.

The chain is built from TRBV6-1 and TRBJ1-1; D may be TRBD1 (5 bases). Between the trimmed V and J ends, which lost 4 bases and 4 bases, there was a span of 13 bases. Germline V lookup: CDR1 MNHNS, CDR2 SASEGT. This CDR3 has 14 residues. CDR3 coding DNA: TGTGCCAGCAGTGGTCCTGGGAGGGGCACTGAAGCTTTCTTT. Residues: CASSGPGRGTEAFF.

This clone was picked up one time. V is TRBV7-9 and J is TRBJ1-2; 7 bases align to TRBD1. This CDR3 contains 15 residues. V shed 3 bases and J 6 bases; nucleotides not matched to a gene: 10. Germline assignment: CDR1 SEHNR and CDR2 FQNEAQ (reference sequence). The CDR3 region has the DNA TGTGCCAGCAGCTTGACCTCAGGGGGAGATCATGGCTACACCTTC. Its translation is CASSLTSGGDHGYTF. The full variable domain, in which reference TRBV7-9 and TRBJ1-2 provide the parts outside the CDR3, is DTGVSQNPRHKITKRGQNVTFRCDPISEHNRLYWYRQTLGQGPEFLTYFQNEAQLEKSRLLSDRFSAERPKGSFSTLEIQRTEQGDSAMYLCASSLTSGGDHGYTFGSGTRLTVV.

This clone was found once. This chain uses TRBV6-5 with TRBJ2-7; TRBD2 aligns across 9 bases. The CDR3 has 15 amino acids. Germline V gene lookup returns CDR1 MNHEY and CDR2 SVGAGI. V lost 6 bases and J lost 0; bases outside the gene matches: 6. This chain's CDR3 is CASSPSGTSSYEQYF. Here the CDR3 DNA reads TGTGCCAGCAGCCCTAGCGGGACAAGCTCCTACGAGCAGTACTTC.

This chain uses TRBV18 with TRBJ2-6; TRBD2 aligns across 8 bases. V lost 5 bases to trimming and J lost 2 bases; unmatched junction nucleotides: 8. The CDR3 extends over 17 amino acids. Germline V CDR1 and CDR2: KGHSH, LQKENI. CDR3 sequence reads: CASSAAPGGTGANVLTF. As DNA, the CDR3 is TGTGCCAGCTCAGCAGCCCCGGGGGGGACTGGGGCCAACGTCCTGACTTTC.

The J gene is TRBJ1-4, the V gene TRBV29-1, with D possibly matching TRBD1 (6 bases). Germline V gene sequence: CDR1 SQVTM, CDR2 ANQGSEA. This CDR3 is 12 amino acids long. The germline V and J ends were trimmed by 6 bases and 1 base, with 6 bases remaining between them. The CDR3 is CSVQGTNEKLFF. For the CDR3, the DNA is TGCAGCGTACAGGGAACTAATGAAAAACTGTTTTTT.

The CDR3 here is CAWSFSRTSGGWGQETQYF. CDR3 nucleotide sequence: TGTGCCTGGAGTTTTTCAAGGACTAGCGGGGGGTGGGGCCAAGAGACCCAGTACTTC. The chain couples TRBV30 to TRBJ2-5; TRBD2 matches at 14 bases. CDR3 length: 19 residues. Germline V gene data show CDR1 as GTSNPN and CDR2 as SVGIG (reference sequence). After removal of 2 bases from V and 1 base from J, the junction contained 12 bases not matched to a gene.

The chain employs TRBV30 and TRBJ2-1; 11 bases match TRBD2. In germline, CDR1 is GTSNPN, CDR2 SVGIG (reference sequence). V was clipped by 3 bases and J by 7 bases; unmatched bases: 2. This CDR3 is built from 13 residues. The CDR3 region is CAWRRTSGNEQFF. CDR3 nucleotides: TGTGCCTGGAGACGGACTAGCGGGAATGAGCAGTTCTTC.

CDR3 loop: CASSAPGLAGIYEQYF. DNA of the CDR3: TGTGCCAGCAGTGCTCCAGGACTAGCGGGAATTTACGAGCAGTACTTC. V usage is TRBV6-1 and J usage is TRBJ2-7, with 12 bases matching TRBD2. The V gene end was trimmed by 4 bases and the J gene end by 4 bases; junction bases not matched to a gene: 8. This CDR3 is built from 16 residues. Looked up from germline, CDR1 is MNHNS and CDR2 is SASEGT.

V and J are TRBV13 and TRBJ2-3; TRBD2 matches at 10 bases. The CDR3 extends over 15 amino acids. V lost 2 bases to trimming and J lost 3 bases; unmatched junction nucleotides: 2. Germline CDR1 reads PRHDT; CDR2 reads FYEKMQ (reference sequence). The DNA for the CDR3 is TGTGCCAGCAGCTTACGAGCGGGAGGGACAGATACGCAGTATTTT. Residues: CASSLRAGGTDTQYF.

This clone was observed a single time. The V and J genes are TRBV9 and TRBJ1-4, with D possibly TRBD1 on 5 matching bases. The CDR3 has 14 amino acids. Germline V gene data show CDR1 as SGDLS and CDR2 as YYNGEE. Trimming removed 2 bases at V and 8 bases at J, with 13 bases between. CDR3 sequence reads: CASSVTSQGEKLFF. The CDR3 DNA follows: TGTGCCAGCAGCGTTACGAGCCAGGGAGAAAAACTGTTTTTT.

CDR3 nucleotides: TGCAGCGCTAAATGGGGAGTTGGATACGAGCAGTACTTC. Translated: CSAKWGVGYEQYF. This rearrangement joins TRBV29-1 to TRBJ2-5, with D tentatively TRBD2 (5 bases). The DNA end lines up better with TRBJ2-7; the J call may be wrong. CDR3 length: 13 residues. The germline V gene has CDR1 SQVTM and CDR2 ANQGSEA.

The rearrangement links TRBV15 to TRBJ1-5; D might be TRBD1 (6 bases). CDR1 and CDR2 from the germline V gene are LNHNV and YYDKDF (reference sequence). V lost 1 base, J lost 5 bases, and 12 bases lay in between. CDR3 length: 15 amino acids. The CDR3 region has the DNA TGTGCCACCAGCAGAGTGGGGGCAGGGGATCAGCCCCAGCATTTT. It translates to CATSRVGAGDQPQHF.

This clone turned up a few times. This chain uses TRBV18 with TRBJ2-5; D unresolved. V lost 9 bases to trimming and J lost 4 bases, with 12 bases between them. This CDR3 has 12 residues. Per the germline V gene, CDR1 is KGHSH and CDR2 is LQKENI. The CDR3 here is CASSELGETQYF. The CDR3 bases are TGTGCCAGTTCCGAGCTAGGAGAGACCCAGTACTTC.

The chain has TRBV27 and TRBJ1-1, with TRBD1 matching 7 bases. The CDR3 runs to 14 residues. CDR1 and CDR2 (germline): MNHEY, SMNVEV (reference sequence). V was pared by 5 bases and J by 5 bases, with 8 bases of the junction left unmatched. CDR3 sequence: CASSARQGSTEAFF. The CDR3 DNA sequence: TGTGCCAGCAGTGCTCGACAGGGATCGACTGAAGCTTTCTTT.

Concerning this clone itself: Within the sample, other DNA sequences also encode this same CDR3. The rearrangement links TRBV18 to TRBJ2-5; D is undetermined. V dropped 3 bases and J dropped 2 bases, with 4 bases sitting between them. Germline CDR1 reads KGHSH; CDR2 reads LQKENI. The length of the CDR3 is 12 residues. The CDR3 loop is CASSPTQETQYF. The CDR3 DNA reads as TGTGCCAGCTCACCGACACAAGAGACCCAGTACTTC.

In DNA form, the CDR3 reads TGTGCCAGCAGCGTAGGAGTCAGGGAGGGTACGCAGTATTTT. Its protein product is CASSVGVREGTQYF. The rearrangement links TRBV9 to TRBJ2-3, with 7 bases fitting TRBD2. The V gene's germline CDR1 is SGDLS and CDR2 YYNGEE. The CDR3 totals 14 residues. The V gene end was trimmed by 0 bases and the J gene end by 8 bases; junction bases not matched to a gene: 6.

The J gene is TRBJ2-1, the V gene TRBV10-3, with TRBD2 matching 11 bases. The germline V gene encodes CDR1 ENHRY and CDR2 SYGVKD. CDR3 length equals 17 residues. V was pared by 0 bases and J by 4 bases, with 5 bases of the junction left unmatched. This CDR3 reads CAISESILAGAYNEQFF. The CDR3 DNA follows: TGTGCCATCAGTGAGTCGATACTAGCGGGGGCTTACAATGAGCAGTTCTTC.

The V call is TRBV5-1, the J call TRBJ1-1, with D maybe TRBD1 (6 bases). V lost 4 bases, J lost 5 bases, and 24 bases lay in between. CDR1 is SGHRS, CDR2 YFSETQ, per germline. The CDR3 totals 17 residues. The CDR3 protein is CASSLGWTGGIETEAFF. The CDR3 region has the DNA TGCGCCAGCAGCCTCGGCTGGACGGGGGGCATTGAGACTGAAGCTTTCTTT.

The chain links TRBV2 to TRBJ2-3; 7 positions match TRBD2. V was pared by 3 bases and J by 0 bases, with 3 bases of the junction left unmatched. Germline CDR1 and CDR2: SNHLY and FYNNEI. The CDR3 has 15 residues. The CDR3 spells CASSDPTSSTDTQYF. Here the CDR3 DNA reads TGTGCCAGCAGTGATCCGACTAGCAGCACAGATACGCAGTATTTT.